One and the same sample provided the 20 T cell receptor beta chains below, sequenced in a study of T cell responses to AZD1222 COVID-19 vaccine. Clones were read by immunoSEQ multiplex PCR, and TCRdb kept only the in-frame ones, dropping some. Of under 150,000 clones in the sample, approximately 90% were seen once. The starting material was peripheral blood, obtained on day 0 of AZD1222 vaccination. The receptor source for this set is an adult in good health.

This chain connects TRBV6-5 to TRBJ1-3; D is uncertain. Germline CDR1 and CDR2: MNHEY and SVGAGI. V dropped 6 bases and J dropped 6 bases, with 18 bases sitting between them. The CDR3 totals 15 residues. CDR3 loop: CASSHREVRLNTIYF. Here the CDR3 DNA reads TGTGCCAGCAGCCACCGGGAAGTCCGACTAAACACCATATATTTT.

The CDR3 protein is CASSLEAGGNTEAFF. CDR3 DNA: TGTGCCAGCAGCCTCGAGGCGGGTGGGAACACTGAAGCTTTCTTT. This chain uses TRBV6-5 with TRBJ1-1; D is unclear. This CDR3 region has 15 residues. V lost 6 bases to trimming and J lost 1 base, with 15 bases between them. The germline gives CDR1 MNHEY, CDR2 SVGAGI.

The chain has TRBV7-2 and TRBJ2-3; maybe TRBD1 (6 bases). V lost 7 bases, J lost 5 bases, and 16 bases lay in between. Germline CDR1 SGHTA, CDR2 FQGNSA. The CDR3 loop spans 14 amino acids. As DNA, the CDR3 is TGTGCCAGCACCGACACAGGGCGAGGAGATACGCAGTATTTT. Translation gives CASTDTGRGDTQYF.

The genes are TRBV15 and TRBJ1-1, with D perhaps TRBD1 (6 bases). Germline lookup yields CDR1 LNHNV and CDR2 YYDKDF (reference sequence). The CDR3 covers 15 residues. V was cut by 5 bases and J by 3 bases, with 16 bases left in between. CDR3 loop: CATSGGRDLYTEAFF. The CDR3 coding sequence is TGTGCCACCAGCGGGGGCAGGGACCTCTACACTGAAGCTTTCTTT.

The V call is TRBV5-6, the J call TRBJ1-6; the match to TRBD1 covers 9 bases. Germline trimming cut 1 base from V and 8 bases from J; bases unmatched to any gene: 4. The V gene's germline CDR1 is SGHDT and CDR2 YYEEEE. CDR3 length: 15 amino acids. The CDR3 sequence is CASSLFGDRDSPLHF. In DNA form, the CDR3 reads TGTGCCAGCAGCTTGTTCGGGGACAGGGATTCACCCCTCCACTTT.

This clone was seen only once. The chain recombines TRBV10-2 with TRBJ2-2; 15 bases are a match to TRBD2. The V and J ends lost 4 bases and 4 bases, in that order; junction bases with no gene match: 4. CDR3 length: 17 residues. In germline, CDR1 is WSHSY, CDR2 SAAADI. The CDR3 DNA follows: TGCGCCAGCAGTGGGACTAGCGGGAGGGCCGGCACCGGGGAGCTGTTTTTT. Protein sequence: CASSGTSGRAGTGELFF.

The chain carries TRBV28 and TRBJ2-6; 9 nucleotides match TRBD1. This CDR3 is 18 amino acids long. With 4 bases clipped from V and 0 bases from J, the junction kept 7 bases outside the gene matches. Germline CDR1 reads MDHEN; CDR2 reads SYDVKM. The CDR3 DNA follows: TGTGCCAGCAGTTCAGGGGACAGGGACTACTCTGGGGCCAACGTCCTGACTTTC. Translating it yields CASSSGDRDYSGANVLTF.

This chain uses TRBV7-2 with TRBJ2-1; a possible D gene is TRBD2 (6 bases). Germline V gene lookup returns CDR1 SGHTA and CDR2 FQGNSA. The CDR3 runs 13 residues. V was shortened by 7 bases and J by 6 bases, with 13 bases between the two germline ends. CDR3 in amino acids: CASKSGVSNEQFF. DNA for the CDR3: TGTGCCAGCAAGTCGGGAGTCAGCAATGAGCAGTTCTTC.

This chain links TRBV6-5 with TRBJ1-1; D unresolved. CDR1 is MNHEY, CDR2 SVGAGI, per germline. Trimming removed 0 bases at V and 0 bases at J, with 5 bases between. The CDR3 extends over 14 amino acids. The DNA of the CDR3 is TGTGCCAGCAGTTACTCGAGGTTGAACACTGAAGCTTTCTTT. This gives the protein CASSYSRLNTEAFF.

The rearrangement uses TRBV6-6 and TRBJ2-5; tentative D call: TRBD1 (6 bases). V was shortened by 7 bases and J by 5 bases, with 14 bases between the two germline ends. Germline V gives CDR1 MNHNY, CDR2 SVGAGI (reference sequence). The CDR3 runs to 13 residues. The CDR3: CASNLLGGETQYF. The CDR3 bases are TGTGCCAGCAATCTCCTTGGGGGCGAGACCCAGTACTTC.

The CDR3 nucleotides read TGCGCCAGCAGCTTGGAGCAGGGGGCGAGGTTAAACACTGAAGCTTTCTTT. It encodes CASSLEQGARLNTEAFF. The rearrangement joins TRBV5-1 to TRBJ1-1; 8 positions match TRBD1. V lost 0 bases and J lost 2; bases outside the gene matches: 9. The CDR3 extends over 17 amino acids. Germline loops: CDR1 SGHRS, CDR2 YFSETQ.

V and J are TRBV5-1 and TRBJ1-1; tentative D call: TRBD1 (5 bases). The ends were cut back, 3 bases at V and 8 bases at J, with 11 bases in the middle. This CDR3 is 12 amino acids long. The germline V gene has CDR1 SGHRS and CDR2 YFSETQ. The CDR3 sequence: CASSSGGLEAFF. The DNA of the CDR3 is TGCGCCAGCAGCTCGGGGGGACTAGAAGCTTTCTTT.

The chain's CDR3 is CASNSGETQYF. The CDR3 DNA sequence: TGTGCCAGCAATTCCGGAGAGACCCAGTACTTC. The gene calls are TRBV12-3 or TRBV12-4 and TRBJ2-5; no firm D call. Trimming shortened V by 7 bases and J by 4 bases, and 7 bases separated the two germline ends. The CDR3 has 11 residues.

CDR3 sequence (DNA): TGTGCCAGCAGACCGACAGGGGGCTCTGGCTACACCTTC. It specifies CASRPTGGSGYTF. This chain connects TRBV6-4 to TRBJ1-2, with 10 positions matching TRBD1. Per the germline V gene, CDR1 is MRHNA and CDR2 is SNTAGT. The CDR3 runs to 13 residues. Trimming took 6 bases from V and 7 from J; bases not matched to a gene: 5.

V gene TRBV3-1 (or the pseudogene TRBV3-2) combines with J gene TRBJ1-1, with D hard to call. The CDR3 is 12 amino acids. V shed 1 base and J shed 7 bases, with 7 bases lying between them. Germline assignment: CDR1 LGHDT and CDR2 YNNKEL (reference sequence). CDR3 in amino acids: CASSQGTREAFF. The CDR3 bases are TGTGCCAGCAGCCAAGGCACACGTGAAGCTTTCTTT.

The CDR3 bases are TGTGCCAGCAGTGCCTTGCGTCCAGGGGCGAACACTGAAGCTTTCTTT. Translation gives CASSALRPGANTEAFF. This chain uses TRBV6-1 with TRBJ1-1, with D maybe TRBD1 (6 bases). V was shortened by 4 bases and J by 1 base, with 16 bases between the two germline ends. Germline CDR1 and CDR2: MNHNS and SASEGT. The CDR3 length is 16 residues.

The J gene is TRBJ2-5, the V gene TRBV6-5, with D possibly being TRBD1 (6 bases). From germline, CDR1 is MNHEY and CDR2 SVGAGI. V was trimmed by 7 bases and J by 5 bases, leaving 17 bases between them. CDR3 length equals 14 residues. This CDR3 reads CASTGQARGETQYF. As DNA, the CDR3 is TGTGCCAGCACCGGCCAGGCAAGGGGGGAGACCCAGTACTTC.

The chain joins TRBV5-5 to TRBJ2-7; no clear D gene. The CDR3 loop spans 13 amino acids. Germline V gene sequence: CDR1 SGHKS, CDR2 YYEKEE (reference sequence). Trimming removed 4 bases from V and 5 bases from J, with 13 bases in between. The CDR3 region is CASSGRVGDEQYF. The CDR3 DNA reads TGTGCCAGCAGCGGCCGGGTTGGGGACGAGCAGTACTTC.

The chain uses TRBV6-5 and TRBJ1-2; TRBD1 matches 8 bases. The CDR3 is 14 amino acids. Germline lookup yields CDR1 MNHEY and CDR2 SVGAGI. V lost 10 bases to trimming and J lost 2 bases; unmatched junction nucleotides: 9. The DNA of the CDR3 is TGTGCCAAGGGGTTGGACAGGGTAAACTATGGCTACACCTTC. Protein: CAKGLDRVNYGYTF.

This sequence joins TRBV5-4 and TRBJ1-1; 9 nucleotides align to TRBD1. Germline CDR1 is SGHNT and CDR2 is YYREEE (reference sequence). CDR3 length: 14 amino acids. V gave up 2 bases and J gave up 6 bases; unmatched junction bases: 5. CDR3 region: CASSFRDRDSEAFF. CDR3 DNA sequence: TGTGCCAGCAGCTTCCGGGACAGGGACTCTGAAGCTTTCTTT.